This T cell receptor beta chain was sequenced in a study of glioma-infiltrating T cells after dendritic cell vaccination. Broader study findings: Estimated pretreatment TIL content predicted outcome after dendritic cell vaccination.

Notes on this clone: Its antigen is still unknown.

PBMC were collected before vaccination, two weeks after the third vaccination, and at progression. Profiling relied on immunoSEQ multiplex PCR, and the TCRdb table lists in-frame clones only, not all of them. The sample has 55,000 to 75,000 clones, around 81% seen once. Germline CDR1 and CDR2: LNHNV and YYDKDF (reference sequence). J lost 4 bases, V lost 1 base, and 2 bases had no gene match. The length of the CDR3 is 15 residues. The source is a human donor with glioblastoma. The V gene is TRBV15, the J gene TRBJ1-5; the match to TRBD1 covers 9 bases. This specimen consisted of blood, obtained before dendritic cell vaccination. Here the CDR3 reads CATSRGDRDNQPQHF. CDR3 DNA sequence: TGTGCCACCAGCAGAGGGGACAGGGATAATCAGCCCCAGCATTTT.